The 6 T cell receptor beta chains below come from one sample, sequenced in a study of blood T cell repertoires in COVID-19. Sequenced by immunoSEQ multiplex PCR; TCRdb stores in-frame clones only, minus some. The sample has 250,000 to 300,000 clones, roughly 89% seen once; the top ten hold approximately 2%. The material sequenced was PBMCs or T cells enriched from blood (not recorded which). Source of these receptors: a woman aged 60 to 75 who had recovered from COVID-19.

The chain employs TRBV11-2 and TRBJ2-2; 8 bases line up with TRBD2. The J segment lost 6 bases and the V segment lost 8 bases, leaving 20 bases of the junction unmatched. Looked up from germline, CDR1 is SGHAT and CDR2 is FQNNGV. The CDR3 runs to 18 residues. DNA of the CDR3: TGTGCCAGCCAAAACAACCCCAGGGGACTAGTAGGCGCCGGGGAGCTGTTTTTT. It codes for CASQNNPRGLVGAGELFF.

The chain combines TRBV7-9 with TRBJ1-2, with 9 bases that match TRBD1. Germline V lookup: CDR1 SEHNR, CDR2 FQNEAQ (reference sequence). The V and J ends lost 0 bases and 4 bases, in that order; junction bases with no gene match: 6. The CDR3 runs to 16 residues. The CDR3 DNA reads as TGTGCCAGCAGCTTAGCGTGGGGACAGGGTACCTATGGCTACACCTTC. Translating gives CASSLAWGQGTYGYTF.

This chain connects TRBV6-1 to TRBJ1-4; no reliable D call. Germline CDR1 MNHNS, CDR2 SASEGT. Trimming stripped 3 bases from V and 5 bases from J, with 13 bases between. The CDR3 covers 15 residues. In DNA form, the CDR3 reads TGTGCCAGCAGTGAGAGGCAGCCAAACAATGAAAAACTGTTTTTT. Its protein is CASSERQPNNEKLFF.

The chain links TRBV2 to TRBJ1-2; 9 bases agree with TRBD1. Germline CDR1 and CDR2: SNHLY and FYNNEI. The length of the CDR3 is 13 residues. Losses at the gene ends were 6 bases for V and 6 bases for J; bases not matched to a gene: 5. The CDR3 loop is CASRAQGADGYTF. CDR3 bases: TGTGCCAGCAGAGCACAGGGGGCGGATGGCTACACCTTC.

V is TRBV7-9 and J is TRBJ2-1; 7 nucleotides line up with TRBD2. The CDR3 is made up of 15 amino acids. Trimming cost V 3 bases and J 5 bases; bases outside gene matches: 7. Germline CDR1 and CDR2: SEHNR and FQNEAQ (reference sequence). The CDR3 here is CASSLPGLPNNEQFF. CDR3 nucleotides: TGTGCCAGCAGCTTGCCGGGACTACCCAACAATGAGCAGTTCTTC.

This clone was counted only a few times. The V gene is TRBV10-1, the J gene TRBJ2-1; 11 bases are shared with TRBD2. Germline trimming cut 5 bases from V and 9 bases from J; bases unmatched to any gene: 3. CDR3 length equals 13 residues. CDR1 and CDR2 from the germline V gene are WNHNN and SYGVQD (reference sequence). The CDR3 sequence is CASSPSGGSEQFF. The CDR3 coding sequence is TGCGCCAGCAGTCCTAGCGGGGGGTCTGAGCAGTTCTTC.